This passage covers 30 T cell receptor beta chains from one sample sequenced in a study of post-analysis software for immune sequencing data. These receptors are not linked to any known antigen. Study outcomes and limitations: TRBV segments more frequent in patients than in controls numbered roughly 5 and included TRBV5-6, TRBV5-1 and TRBV20-1.

Carried by the TCR beta cDNA libraries were unique molecular identifiers. Each CDR3 protein gets one entry after TCRdb re-called the PCR reads with MiXCR. The sample consists of about half a million distinct CDR3 sequences, roughly 45% of them appearing once. Sequenced material: blood. These receptors were obtained from a girl under 18 with multiple sclerosis.

In this sample, this clonotype turned up a few times. The chain uses TRBV24-1 and TRBJ2-5, with TRBD1 matching over 9 bases. Germline CDR1 and CDR2: KGHDR and SFDVKD. The CDR3 runs 15 residues. Trimming at V came to 5 bases and at J to 5 bases, leaving 8 bases not matched to a gene. As DNA, the CDR3 is TGTGCCACCAGTGGAAACAGGGGGCAAATGGAGACCCAGTACTTC. The encoded protein is CATSGNRGQMETQYF.

Only a few counts were recorded for this clonotype. The chain joins TRBV6-5 to TRBJ2-1; D call uncertain. Germline V gene sequence: CDR1 MNHEY, CDR2 SVGAGI. Trimming cost V 5 bases and J 5 bases, with 10 bases left between them. There are 13 residues in the CDR3. The DNA for the CDR3 is TGTGCCAGCAGTCGGGCAGCTAACAATGAGCAGTTCTTC. This codes for CASSRAANNEQFF.

On this clonotype: The junction departs from the called germline gene at one end, perhaps through a read error. The chain joins TRBV2 to TRBJ2-4; TRBD1 might be the D (6 bases). With the DNA end fitting TRBJ2-7 better, the J assignment may be wrong. Germline V gene sequence: CDR1 SNHLY, CDR2 FYNNEI. This CDR3 comprises 15 residues. The DNA of the CDR3 is TGTGCCAGCAGCGAAGTTACAGGGTGGACCTACGAGCAGTACTTC. Translation: CASSEVTGWTYEQYF.

This chain joins TRBV12-3 or TRBV12-4 and TRBJ2-4; D possibly corresponds to TRBD2 (6 bases). The CDR3 has 15 amino acids. Trimming took 3 bases from V and 0 from J, leaving 9 bases between them. CDR3 in DNA: TGTGCCAGCAGTTTCGGGGGACTAGCCAAAAACATTCAGTACTTC. It translates to CASSFGGLAKNIQYF.

In this sample, this clonotype turned up a few times. The chain carries TRBV5-5 and TRBJ2-1; 7 bases are a match to TRBD2. This CDR3 has 15 residues. From germline, CDR1 is SGHKS and CDR2 YYEKEE (reference sequence). After removal of 7 bases from V and 4 bases from J, the junction contained 11 bases not matched to a gene. The CDR3 DNA is TGTGCCAGCTATCCTCGAGACGGGAGGTACAATGAGCAGTTCTTC. Translated: CASYPRDGRYNEQFF.

Turning to this clonotype: A read error may produce the germline difference seen at one junction end. The chain joins TRBV7-9 to TRBJ1-4, with no clear D. From germline, CDR1 is SEHNR and CDR2 FQNEAQ (reference sequence). The CDR3 spans 11 residues. The CDR3 loop reads CASSPKEKLFF. CDR3 bases: TGTGCCAGCAGCCCTAAAGAAAAACTGTTTTTT. Full variable domain (rest looked up from reference TRBV7-9 and TRBJ1-4): DTGVSQNPRHKITKRGQNVTFRCDPISEHNRLYWYRQTLGQGPEFLTYFQNEAQLEKSRLLSDRFSAERPKGSFSTLEIQRTEQGDSAMYLCASSPKEKLFFGSGTQLSVL.

This clonotype has only a few counts. The chain has TRBV12-1 and TRBJ2-7; the table's D call, TRBD2, was not checked against the DNA. TRBV12-1 is flagged as a pseudogene. CDR3 length: 17 amino acids. The CDR3 DNA reads TGTGCCAGCAGCTTTGTAGGGACTAGCGGGAATTTCTACGAGCAGTACTTC. This sequence encodes CASSFVGTSGNFYEQYF.

This clonotype came up a few times. The chain combines TRBV12-3 or TRBV12-4 with TRBJ1-1; D gene ambiguous. The CDR3 is made up of 12 amino acids. Trimming removed 1 base from V and 10 bases from J, with 10 bases in between. The CDR3 reads CASSLVPGGAFF. The CDR3 DNA follows: TGTGCCAGCAGTTTAGTTCCAGGCGGAGCTTTCTTT.

This chain links TRBV20-1 with TRBJ2-1, with TRBD2 matching 10 bases. CDR3 length: 15 amino acids. J was trimmed by 5 bases and V by 4 bases; bases with no gene match: 8. Looked up from germline, CDR1 is DFQATT and CDR2 is SNEGSKA (reference sequence). This CDR3 reads CSAKRAGGRNNEQFF. The CDR3 DNA reads TGCAGTGCTAAGAGAGCGGGAGGGCGGAACAATGAGCAGTTCTTC.

This clonotype was observed a few times. The chain employs TRBV13 and TRBJ2-7, with TRBD1 matching 8 bases. Trimming cost V 5 bases and J 3 bases; bases outside gene matches: 6. Germline CDR1 and CDR2: PRHDT and FYEKMQ (reference sequence). The CDR3 consists of 14 residues. The CDR3 nucleotides are TGTGCCAGCAGCCCGGGACAGGTAGACTACGAGCAGTACTTC. Translating gives CASSPGQVDYEQYF.

This clonotype appeared a few times. The chain links TRBV28 to TRBJ2-3; D gene ambiguous. CDR3 size: 10 residues. The V end lost 3 bases, the J end lost 10 bases, and 5 bases lay between the germline ends. Per germline, CDR1 MDHEN and CDR2 SYDVKM. CDR3 DNA sequence: TGTGCCAGCAGTTTTGGCGCGCAGTATTTT. Translating it yields CASSFGAQYF.

This clonotype appeared a few times. V gene TRBV7-8 combines with J gene TRBJ2-3; the match to TRBD2 covers 7 bases. V shed 2 bases and J 1 base; nucleotides not matched to a gene: 9. Germline values: CDR1 SGHVS, CDR2 FQNEAQ. There are 17 residues in the CDR3. The CDR3 nucleotides are TGTGCCAGCAGCTTATTTATTGATAGCGGGCGCACAGATACGCAGTATTTT. Protein product: CASSLFIDSGRTDTQYF.

This clonotype was detected only a few times. This sequence joins TRBV29-1 and TRBJ2-7; tentatively, D is TRBD2 (6 bases). The CDR3 runs to 13 residues. Trimming took off 6 bases at V and 3 bases at J, with 15 bases between the two ends. Germline V gene lookup returns CDR1 SQVTM and CDR2 ANQGSEA. The CDR3 DNA reads TGCAGCGTGGGAGCAGGCGGGGACTACGAGCAGTACTTC. Its protein is CSVGAGGDYEQYF.

Notes on this clonotype: In this CDR3 the conserved last residue, phenylalanine or tryptophan, is missing, so a read error is likely. The J gene is TRBJ2-5, the V gene TRBV20-1; D may correspond to TRBD1 or TRBD2 (5 bases each). CDR1 and CDR2 from the germline V gene are DFQATT and SNEGSKA (reference sequence). Between the trimmed V and J ends, which lost 4 bases and 1 base, there was a span of 16 bases. The CDR3 contains 15 residues. DNA of the CDR3: TGCAGTGCTAAGGACACTAGTAGTTTCCAAGAGACCCAGTACGTC. Its translation is CSAKDTSSFQETQYV.

The gene calls are TRBV28 and TRBJ2-1; TRBD1 agrees at 9 bases. Trimming cost V 4 bases and J 5 bases; bases outside gene matches: 3. Germline CDR1 MDHEN, CDR2 SYDVKM. This CDR3 is built from 14 residues. CDR3 bases: TGTGCCAGCAGTTCGGGACAGGGTAACAATGAGCAGTTCTTC. This encodes CASSSGQGNNEQFF.

This chain uses TRBV9 with TRBJ2-1; either TRBD1 or TRBD2 may supply D (5 bases each). V was trimmed by 1 base and J by 4 bases, leaving 21 bases between them. Germline CDR1 and CDR2: SGDLS and YYNGEE. The CDR3 covers 18 residues. As DNA, the CDR3 is TGTGCCAGCAGCGTAAGGGACCGGGGCGGGTTCGGATACAATGAGCAGTTCTTC. Translated, it gives CASSVRDRGGFGYNEQFF.

V and J are TRBV10-3 and TRBJ2-5, with D tentatively TRBD2 (5 bases). Germline V gene sequence: CDR1 ENHRY, CDR2 SYGVKD. Trimming took off 3 bases at V and 1 base at J, with 12 bases between the two ends. This CDR3 spans 15 amino acids. CDR3 sequence (DNA): TGTGCCATCAGTGATAGAGGGAAGGGCCAAGAGACCCAGTACTTC. This codes for CAISDRGKGQETQYF.

The V gene is TRBV28, the J gene TRBJ2-1, with D unresolved. There are 14 residues in the CDR3. V gave up 3 bases and J gave up 2 bases, with 8 bases separating them. Per the germline V gene, CDR1 is MDHEN and CDR2 is SYDVKM. The CDR3 bases are TGTGCCAGCAGTTTTAACGGACCCTACAATGAGCAGTTCTTC. Its protein is CASSFNGPYNEQFF.

This clonotype was detected a few times. V is TRBV20-1 and J is TRBJ1-1; D perhaps matches TRBD1 (5 bases). This CDR3 contains 14 residues. CDR1 DFQATT and CDR2 SNEGSKA come from the germline V gene (reference sequence). V was trimmed by 6 bases and J by 5 bases, leaving 19 bases between them. CDR3 sequence (DNA): TGCAGTGCCGGCAGACAGACCCTTGGGACTGAAGCTTTCTTT. Amino acids: CSAGRQTLGTEAFF.

This clonotype has only a few counts. The CDR3 DNA reads as TGTGCCAGCAGCCGCGAGGCCCCGAACACTGAAGCTTTCTTT. It codes for CASSREAPNTEAFF. The chain employs TRBV3-1 and TRBJ1-1; D remains unclear. The CDR3 runs 14 residues. The germline gives CDR1 LGHDT, CDR2 YNNKEL (reference sequence). Trimming cost V 4 bases and J 1 base, with 10 bases left between them.

This rearrangement joins TRBV20-1 to TRBJ2-7, with TRBD2 as a possible D gene (5 bases). Germline CDR1 and CDR2: DFQATT and SNEGSKA (reference sequence). The V end was cut by 6 bases, the J end by 3 bases, with 15 bases between. This CDR3 is built from 13 residues. CDR3 residues: CSAPRGYRYEQYF. Here the CDR3 DNA reads TGCAGTGCCCCCCGCGGGTACCGCTACGAGCAGTACTTC.

The rearrangement joins TRBV11-1 to TRBJ1-2, with no clear D. The V gene's germline CDR1 is SGHAT and CDR2 FQDESV (reference sequence). Trimming took off 5 bases at V and 0 bases at J, with 13 bases between the two ends. The CDR3 has 15 amino acids. Here the CDR3 DNA reads TGTGCCAGCAGCCCGCGTTTGAGGACTAACTATGGCTACACCTTC. Protein sequence: CASSPRLRTNYGYTF.

This chain connects TRBV10-3 to TRBJ2-4; D not certain. The germline CDR1 and CDR2 sequences are ENHRY and SYGVKD. This CDR3 is built from 13 residues. Trimming took off 0 bases at V and 9 bases at J, with 9 bases between the two ends. The CDR3, as DNA: TGTGCCATCAGTGAGTCGATGGTTTCCATTCAGTACTTC. This gives the protein CAISESMVSIQYF.

The rearrangement uses TRBV28 and TRBJ2-7, with TRBD2 as a possible D gene (7 bases). The CDR3 runs 15 residues. The germline V gene encodes CDR1 MDHEN and CDR2 SYDVKM. Trimming removed 7 bases at V and 2 bases at J, with 18 bases between. CDR3 residues: CASTPAGGTTYEQYF. The CDR3 nucleotides are TGTGCCAGCACTCCAGCCGGGGGGACAACCTACGAGCAGTACTTC.

This clonotype was seen a handful of times. The chain is built from TRBV7-3 and TRBJ2-3, with D possibly matching TRBD1 (6 bases). The V end lost 2 bases, the J end lost 0 bases, and 18 bases lay between the germline ends. The CDR3 is 18 residues long. Germline V gene sequence: CDR1 SGHTA, CDR2 FQGTGA. This CDR3 is CASSLLDRFLSSTDTQYF. The CDR3 DNA reads TGTGCCAGCAGCTTATTAGACAGGTTCCTAAGTAGCACAGATACGCAGTATTTT. Filled out from reference TRBV7-3 and TRBJ2-3, the complete variable domain reads GAGVSQTPSNKVTEKGKYVELRCDPISGHTALYWYRQSLGQGPEFLIYFQGTGAADDSGLPNDRFFAVRPEGSVSTLKIQRTERGDSAVYLCASSLLDRFLSSTDTQYFGPGTRLTVL.

Concerning this clonotype: Sequence at one end of the junction differs from germline and may be a read error. V gene TRBV12-3 or TRBV12-4 combines with J gene TRBJ2-5, with D maybe TRBD2 (5 bases). The J call is uncertain, as TRBJ2-7 better fits the DNA end. There are 13 residues in the CDR3. CDR3 nucleotide sequence: TGTGCCAGCAGCTTAGCGCTACCCTACGAGCAGTACTTC. Protein sequence: CASSLALPYEQYF.

The J gene is TRBJ1-5, the V gene TRBV19, with a possible D match to TRBD1 (6 bases). V lost 7 bases, J lost 5 bases, and 15 bases lay in between. The length of the CDR3 is 14 residues. Germline CDR1 LNHDA, CDR2 SQIVND (reference sequence). The CDR3 is CASKNTGIDQPQHF. CDR3 bases: TGTGCCAGTAAAAATACAGGGATCGATCAGCCCCAGCATTTT.

The genes are TRBV11-2 and TRBJ2-4, with 8 bases matching TRBD2. The J call is in doubt because the DNA end fits TRBJ2-7 better. The CDR3 runs to 14 residues. Germline loops: CDR1 SGHAT, CDR2 FQNNGV. CDR3 bases: TGTGCCAGCAGCTTAGGGGTAGCGGGATACGAGCAGTACTTC. It codes for CASSLGVAGYEQYF.

The rearrangement uses TRBV29-1 and TRBJ1-2; 9 nucleotides align to TRBD1. Germline lookup yields CDR1 SQVTM and CDR2 ANQGSEA. This CDR3 has 14 residues. Losses at the gene ends were 7 bases for V and 4 bases for J; bases not matched to a gene: 10. The CDR3 here is CSGAETGGTYGYTF. CDR3 nucleotides: TGCAGCGGGGCCGAAACAGGGGGCACCTATGGCTACACCTTC. The full variable domain, with the rest looked up from reference TRBV29-1 and TRBJ1-2, is SAVISQKPSRDICQRGTSLTIQCQVDSQVTMMFWYRQQPGQSLTLIATANQGSEATYESGFVIDKFPISRPNLTFSTLTVSNMSPEDSSIYLCSGAETGGTYGYTFGSGTRLTVV.

This clonotype was seen only a few times. The rearrangement uses TRBV20-1 and TRBJ2-1, with a tentative D call TRBD1 (6 bases). Germline loops: CDR1 DFQATT, CDR2 SNEGSKA (reference sequence). Trimming shortened V by 5 bases and J by 4 bases, and 15 bases separated the two germline ends. This CDR3 is 14 amino acids long. The CDR3: CSARRQAAYNEQFF. CDR3 bases: TGCAGTGCTCGCCGACAGGCTGCATACAATGAGCAGTTCTTC.